This TCR beta chain was documented in a study of shared clonotypes between healthy human individuals (TCRdb year 2020). Study-wide context: The cohort comprised a couple of women and a few men aged 18 to 49 years. For each donor, three plates each were used for CD4 naive and CD4 memory, two plates were used for CD8 naive, and one plate was used for CD8 memory. Per donor, leukapheresis produced somewhere between about 0.94 and 9.5 billion PBMCs. The study deeply sequenced blood TCR repertoires of about 5 healthy adults to estimate repertoire size and the extent of clonotype sharing between individuals. Libraries were prepared and TCR repertoires were sequenced by different laboratories using diverse techniques, in order to increase sequencing depth and limit assay-specific biases.

Using the deep immunoSEQ assay, TCR CDR3 regions were amplified from genomic DNA by multiplex PCR. Genomic DNA extracted from each cell subset was distributed evenly over all wells of several immunoSEQ 96-well plates, and each plate served as one replicate. For sorted subsets, about 200 ng genomic DNA, equal to tens of thousands of T cell genomes, was loaded into each replicate PCR. The purified libraries were quantified using a Qubit 3.0 fluorometer, sized with a Bioanalyzer 2100, and then quantified again using the KAPA Library Quantification kit. Every immunoSEQ 96-well plate was sequenced on a dedicated single-read 150-cycle Illumina NextSeq 550 flow cell. Under the source paper's analysis protocol: Because the immunoSEQ output included only junctional sequences and no quality scores, the filtering could not be the same as the filtering used for full-length reads. Sequences were annotated with PyIR, a Python wrapper for IgBLAST v1.9, using IMGT germline references to assign V/J genes and CDR3. Reads were removed for weak V/J assignments (E-value above 1e-6), missing CDR3, stop codons, out-of-frame junctions, or ambiguous translated residues. V3J clonotypes were defined as sequences sharing the same inferred V gene, J gene, and CDR3 amino acid sequence. The percentage overlap between two repertoires was calculated by dividing the number of shared unique clonotypes by the size of the smaller repertoire. Richness of each repertoire was evaluated using RTK rarefaction, the Chao1 estimator, and Recon v2.1 estimates of unobserved clonotypes. OLGA was used to compute generation probabilities for all TCRbeta clonotypes that the gDNA method yielded from four donors. Not all clones reach the TCRdb copy of this immuneACCESS table, which keeps in-frame sequences only. Checked studies attribute under half of the gap to unresolved V genes and leave the rest unexplained. The DNA was the basis for D and trimming; V, J and clone size are from that table. The sample table lists 400,000 to 600,000 clones, about 96% of them with a count of one. The top ten clones comprise about 0.068% of the sample.

Results the study describes overall, beyond this receptor: Incomplete sequencing was indicated by rarefaction of sorted-subset datasets, despite the large sequencing depth. Because the study included a small number of donors, the genetic and exposure-history diversity represented was limited. Pairwise subsampling indicated that sequencing depth was expected to affect the degree of clonotype sharing among donors. Compared with non-shared clonotypes, clonotypes shared by all four sorted-subset donors had higher generation probabilities. Estimated clonotype richness was generally larger for naive than for memory subsets. Sampling was restricted to blood, and TCR repertoires in tissues likely differ from the TCR repertoires found in blood. Roughly 5.2% of naive CD4, roughly 3.5% of naive CD8, about 2.4% of memory CD4, and 0.4% of memory CD8 clonotypes were shared across four donors.

Donors were healthy HIV-negative adults with no recently reported acute infections or vaccinations. Only Caucasian adults living in Nashville, Tennessee, USA were represented among the donors. CD4+ T cells were enriched by magnetic negative selection, after which naive cells were positively selected on CD45RA and the negative fraction was taken as the memory subset. Blood was collected by leukapheresis, and PBMCs were isolated by Ficoll-Histopaque density gradient centrifugation and then cryopreserved in liquid nitrogen vapor phase. Purity and quantity of every magnetically sorted T cell population were checked by analytical flow cytometry. Genomic DNA was isolated from each sorted fraction and quantified by UV absorbance on a Nanodrop 2000c. With regard to this clone: Its antigen is not yet known. It has no much larger one-base neighbor in the sample; base qualities were not kept.

The CDR3 covers 14 residues, taking in both the cysteine and the phenylalanine. Only the CDR3 DNA is retained, 42 bases long and in frame from the first base. At the junction V is shortened by 8 bases and J by 3 bases, with 17 bases in between. From a lookup of the germline V gene, CDR1 and CDR2 are SNHLY and FYNNEI. Recombination joined TRBV2 with TRBJ2-7, with a tentative D gene TRBD1 over 6 matching bases. The sequenced material came from naive CD4+ T cells sorted from blood. The label giving this sample's cell subset or site can be read as: CD45RA+ positively selected. This TCR was recovered from a woman aged 30 to 39 in good health. The DNA sequence is as follows: TGTGCCAGCTGGGATGGACAGATTATCTACGAGCAGTACTTC. Its protein reads: CASWDGQIIYEQYF.